This TCR beta chain was identified in a study of OX40 agonist ivuxolimab in advanced cancers. At the level of the whole study: Ivuxolimab, which targeted the costimulatory receptor OX40 (CD134), was an agonistic, fully human IgG2 monoclonal antibody. Intravenous ivuxolimab was administered to patients every 2 weeks at six dose levels: 0.01, 0.1, 0.3, 1.5, 3 and 10 mg/kg. Among the 52 dose-escalation patients, roughly 20 had hepatocellular carcinoma, around 15 melanoma, 9 renal cell carcinoma and 9 head and neck cancer. The monotherapy dose-escalation portion (N ≈ 57 patients) of the phase I ivuxolimab trial is reported in the paper. Peripheral TCRbeta sequencing aimed to test whether ivuxolimab altered TCR sequence diversity and caused clonal T-cell expansion. Partial responses were achieved by three dose-escalation patients, of whom one had hepatocellular carcinoma and two had cutaneous melanoma. The dose-escalation cohort was about 83% male with a mean age of around 64 years, ranging from roughly 20 to 80. Patients were allowed to have had prior anti-PD-1, anti-PD-L1 or anti-CTLA-4 therapy, and around two fifths of the dose-escalation patients had been treated with checkpoint inhibitors.

Notes on this clone: No antigen is known for it. Base qualities are not recorded, but no much larger clone differs from it by a single base.

The trial excluded patients who had a history of autoimmune disease or were on systemic immunosuppression. In every dose cohort, peripheral blood was drawn for TCR sequencing at baseline, cycle 4 day 1, and cycle 7 day 1. Samples came from an open-label, multicenter, first-in-human phase I dose-escalation trial of ivuxolimab. Adults with locally advanced or metastatic head and neck squamous cell, hepatocellular, melanoma or renal cell carcinoma were enrolled in the trial. Before TCR sequencing, CD4+ T cells and CD8+ T cells were sorted from peripheral blood as separate populations. The CDR3 spans 15 residues, from the cysteine through the phenylalanine. Of all the DNA, just the CDR3 is kept, 45 bases in frame from base 1. The germline V gene gives CDR1 as KGHSH and CDR2 as LQKENI. V loses 3 bases at its end and J loses 6 bases; junction bases beyond the gene matches: 3. To sequence the TCRbeta CDR3 region, genomic DNA was isolated from the sorted cells. The immunoSEQ Assay was used to sequence the TCRbeta CDR3 regions. Held by TCRdb, this immuneACCESS table contains in-frame sequences only and omits some clones. Under half of the omission traces to an unresolved V gene where checked; the cause of the rest is unknown. This sample is represented by more than 45,000 clones; approximately 83% of them were singletons. 0.88% of the sample rests with the top ten.

What the research found in general, with its limitations: Low levels of normalized T-cell clonal expansion were also shown by some nonresponding patients. After ivuxolimab, more expanded clones were found on average in CD8+ T cells than in CD4+ T cells. Antigen specificity was not determined for the clonally expanded peripheral T cells. At doses of 0.1 to 3.0 mg/kg, clonal expansion of both CD4+ and CD8+ T cells in blood was seen between baseline and week 6. Partial responders in the 0.1-3.0 mg/kg groups had among the lowest normalized peripheral clonal expansion, especially among CD8+ T cells.

The chain is assembled from TRBV18 and TRBJ2-2, with 11 middle bases fitting TRBD1. The sequencing here drew on CD4+ or CD8+ T cells sorted from blood, taken in a trial of the OX40 agonist ivuxolimab. The source of this sequence is an adult with an advanced solid tumor such as melanoma, head and neck, liver or kidney cancer. The DNA sequence is given as TGTGCCAGCTCACCGGGACAGGGGGGCGCCGGGGAGCTGTTTTTT. Its protein product is CASSPGQGGAGELFF.